This T cell receptor beta chain appears in the sequencing data of a study of early T cells in non-severe SARS-CoV-2 infection. The wider study: Sequencing of bulk RNA from unsorted whole blood was done, without chain pairing.

cDNA molecules, individually, were tagged with unique molecular identifiers. TCRdb reprocessed the 5' RACE reads with MiXCR, giving one entry per CDR3 protein. The sample consists of about 35,000 distinct CDR3 sequences, around 8% of them appearing once. The CDR3 is 14 amino acids. The germline V gene has CDR1 MDHEN and CDR2 SYDVKM. V lost 8 bases, J lost 2 bases, and 13 bases lay in between. Remarks on this clonotype: What it binds is not known.

Broader study findings: Private and CD4 specificities were missed by VDJdb matching, skewed to anti-spike CD8.

This receptor was taken from an adult who was a healthcare worker with PCR-confirmed SARS-CoV-2 infection or an uninfected control (not recorded which). The genes are TRBV28 and TRBJ1-5, with TRBD1 as a possible D gene (5 bases). This sample comprised whole blood, obtained at baseline. The CDR3 loop reads CASSQGSGNQPQHF. In nucleotides, the CDR3 is TGTGCCAGCTCTCAGGGCAGTGGCAATCAGCCCCAGCATTTT.